This T cell receptor beta chain is drawn from a study of CD8 T cells in ankylosing spondylitis. V was cut by 1 base and J by 3 bases, with 13 bases left in between. The CDR3 covers 14 residues. Germline lookup yields CDR1 DFQATT and CDR2 SNEGSKA (reference sequence). Study-level points and caveats: Disease-linked clones reportedly showed significant enrichment in matched ankylosing spondylitis synovial fluid.

Via MiXCR, TCRdb re-called the 5' RACE reads, giving one row per CDR3 protein. The sample lists a few hundred thousand distinct CDR3 sequences; roughly 18% were seen once. Remarks on this clonotype: Antigen unknown.

The chain joins TRBV20-1 to TRBJ2-7, with a tentative D call TRBD1 (5 bases). The source of this sequence is a male donor with ankylosing spondylitis or in good health (not recorded which). Sequences were obtained from blood, either unsorted or a sorted T cell fraction (not recorded which). DNA of the CDR3: TGCAGTGCTAGAGCGAGGTACAGGCTCTACGAGCAGTACTTC. As protein: CSARARYRLYEQYF.